The 2 T cell receptor beta chains listed next were all sequenced from one sample in a study of PD-1 blockade in mismatch repair-deficient tumors. The method was immunoSEQ multiplex PCR; TCRdb's version includes in-frame clones alone and lacks a portion of them. Of around 120,000 clones listed, around 83% are singletons. Source: peripheral blood, taken 44 weeks after starting pembrolizumab. The receptors originated from an adult with mismatch repair-deficient cancer.

The chain has TRBV4-1 and TRBJ2-4, with 10 positions matching TRBD2. J was trimmed by 0 bases and V by 3 bases; bases with no gene match: 17. Germline CDR1 and CDR2: MGHRA and YSYEKL. The CDR3 runs 21 residues. The CDR3 DNA follows: TGCGCCAGCAGCCATCCCCCCGGCGGACTAGCGGAACCCCTAGCCAAAAACATTCAGTACTTC. Translated: CASSHPPGGLAEPLAKNIQYF.

This chain joins TRBV27 and TRBJ2-2, with D perhaps matching TRBD2 (6 bases). Trimming left V 6 bases short and J 1 base short, with 9 bases between. Germline CDR1 MNHEY, CDR2 SMNVEV (reference sequence). The CDR3 has 14 residues. The CDR3 region has the DNA TGTGCCAGCAGACTAGCCCTGAACACCGGGGAGCTGTTTTTT. It is translated as CASRLALNTGELFF.